This T cell receptor (beta chain) is drawn from a study of vaccination effects on CD4 cells after COVID-19. At the level of the study: Post-vaccine specimens were collected at a median of 72 days following the second dose. General study findings and limits: There was only 1 of 255 vaccine-induced clones in healthy vaccinees that cross-reacted with common cold coronaviruses.

CDR1 MGHDK and CDR2 SYGVNS come from the germline V gene. V gave up 8 bases and J gave up 2 bases, with 13 bases separating them. The CDR3 consists of 13 residues. Here immunoSEQ multiplex PCR was the method, and the copy in TCRdb shows in-frame clones only, minus some. The data hold fewer than 15,000 clones, with more than 60% observed a single time. Expansion with viral peptide pools was applied to antigen-specific CD4+ T cells by the ViraFEST assay prior to sequencing. Once cultured for approximately 10 days, the cells underwent separation to obtain CD4+ T cells. Participants completed two doses of the BNT162b2 or mRNA-1273 vaccine. With regard to this clone: Its target is not known.

The clonotype originates from a human donor who received a COVID-19 vaccine. Sequencing used CD4+ T cells from PBMCs cultured with HCoV-NL63 spike peptides, obtained after COVID-19 vaccination. This sequence joins TRBV25-1 and TRBJ2-7; D is uncertain. CDR3 coding DNA: TGTGCCAGCGCCTTACACGGGCCCTACGAGCAGTACTTC. Amino acids: CASALHGPYEQYF.